This TCR beta chain appears in the sequencing data of a study of shared clonotypes between healthy human individuals. Study as a whole: Used for every donor were three CD4 naive, three CD4 memory, two CD8 naive and one CD8 memory plate.

Points on this clone: Other DNA variants within this sample encode the same CDR3.

Only in-frame clones appear in the TCRdb table, and some are missing; sequencing was by immunoSEQ multiplex PCR. Of about 380,000 clones listed, around 96% are singletons. Study donors comprised healthy, HIV-negative adults devoid of recent acute infection or vaccination. Germline CDR1 is DFQATT and CDR2 is SNEGSKA (reference sequence). There are 10 residues in the CDR3. V lost 3 bases and J lost 4, with 3 bases in between. V usage is TRBV20-1 and J usage is TRBJ1-1; D is unclear. The clonotype was recovered from a man aged 25-45 years in good health. The sequenced sample consisted of memory CD8+ T cells sorted from blood. Stated subset: CD45RO+ cells pooled with CCR7-negative TemRA cells. CDR3 bases: TGCAGTGCTAGTTCCACTGAAGCTTTCTTT. This translates into CSASSTEAFF.